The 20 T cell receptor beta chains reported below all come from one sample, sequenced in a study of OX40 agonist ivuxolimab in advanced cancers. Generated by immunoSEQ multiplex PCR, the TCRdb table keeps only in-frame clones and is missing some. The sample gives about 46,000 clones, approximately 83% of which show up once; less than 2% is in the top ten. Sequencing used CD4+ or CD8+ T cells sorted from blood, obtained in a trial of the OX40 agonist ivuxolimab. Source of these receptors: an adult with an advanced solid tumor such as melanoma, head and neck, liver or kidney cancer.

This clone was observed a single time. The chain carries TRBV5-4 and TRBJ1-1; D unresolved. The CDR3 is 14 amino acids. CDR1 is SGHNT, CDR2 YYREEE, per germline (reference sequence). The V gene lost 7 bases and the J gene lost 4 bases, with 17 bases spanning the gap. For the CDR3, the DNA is TGTGCCAGCGCGGTTATGGGAGTTGGCACTGAAGCTTTCTTT. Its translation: CASAVMGVGTEAFF.

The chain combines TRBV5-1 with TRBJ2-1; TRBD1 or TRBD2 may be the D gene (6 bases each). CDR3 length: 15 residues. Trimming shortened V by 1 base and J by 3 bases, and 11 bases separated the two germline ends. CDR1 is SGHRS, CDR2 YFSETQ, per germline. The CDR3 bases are TGCGCCAGCAGCTTGCTGGGGGGCGGCTACAATGAGCAGTTCTTC. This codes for CASSLLGGGYNEQFF.

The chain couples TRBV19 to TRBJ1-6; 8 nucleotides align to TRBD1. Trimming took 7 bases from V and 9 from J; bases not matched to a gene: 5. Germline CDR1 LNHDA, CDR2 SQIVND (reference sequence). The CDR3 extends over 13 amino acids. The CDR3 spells CASNGQGSSPLHF. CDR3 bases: TGTGCCAGTAACGGACAGGGTAGTTCACCCCTCCACTTT.

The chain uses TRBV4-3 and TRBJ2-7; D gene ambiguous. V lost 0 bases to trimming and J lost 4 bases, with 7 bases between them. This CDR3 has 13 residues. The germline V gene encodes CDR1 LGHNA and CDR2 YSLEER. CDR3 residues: CASSQEPRYEQYF. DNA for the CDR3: TGCGCCAGCAGCCAAGAGCCTCGGTACGAGCAGTACTTC.

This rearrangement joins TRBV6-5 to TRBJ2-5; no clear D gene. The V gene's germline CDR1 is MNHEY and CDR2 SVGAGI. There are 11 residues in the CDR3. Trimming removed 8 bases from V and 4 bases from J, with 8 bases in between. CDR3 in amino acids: CASSEAETQYF. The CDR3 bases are TGTGCCAGCTCAGAGGCAGAGACCCAGTACTTC.

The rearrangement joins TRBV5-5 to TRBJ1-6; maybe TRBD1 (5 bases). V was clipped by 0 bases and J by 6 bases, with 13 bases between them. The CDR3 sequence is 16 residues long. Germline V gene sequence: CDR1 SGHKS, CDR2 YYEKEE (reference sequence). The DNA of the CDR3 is TGTGCCAGCAGCTTGGCTGGGGGGAATGGTAATTCACCCCTCCACTTT. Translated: CASSLAGGNGNSPLHF.

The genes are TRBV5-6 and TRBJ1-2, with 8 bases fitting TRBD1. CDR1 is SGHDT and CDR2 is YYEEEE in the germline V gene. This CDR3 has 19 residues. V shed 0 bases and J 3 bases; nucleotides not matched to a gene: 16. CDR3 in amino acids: CASSLAADRGWGSDYGYTF. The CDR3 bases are TGTGCCAGCAGCTTGGCCGCAGACAGGGGATGGGGGAGTGACTATGGCTACACCTTC.

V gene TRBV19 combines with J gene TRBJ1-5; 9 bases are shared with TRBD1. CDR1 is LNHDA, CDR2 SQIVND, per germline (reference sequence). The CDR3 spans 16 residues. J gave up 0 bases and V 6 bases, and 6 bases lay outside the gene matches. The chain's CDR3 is CASRTTGGDSNQPQHF. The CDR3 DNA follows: TGTGCCAGTAGAACGACAGGGGGTGATAGCAATCAGCCCCAGCATTTT.

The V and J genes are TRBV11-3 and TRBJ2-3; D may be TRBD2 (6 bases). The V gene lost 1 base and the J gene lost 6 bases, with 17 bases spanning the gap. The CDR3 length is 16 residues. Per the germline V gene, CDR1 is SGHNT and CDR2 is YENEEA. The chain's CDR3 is CASSLGTTGGGDTQYF. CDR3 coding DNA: TGTGCCAGCAGCTTAGGTACTACCGGGGGAGGCGATACGCAGTATTTT.

The CDR3 DNA follows: TGTGCCAGCAGTTACGAGACTAGCGGAACCTACGAGCAGTACTTC. It specifies CASSYETSGTYEQYF. V is TRBV6-6 and J is TRBJ2-7, with 9 bases fitting TRBD2. With 2 bases clipped from V and 2 bases from J, the junction kept 4 bases outside the gene matches. CDR1 is MNHNY and CDR2 is SVGAGI in the germline V gene (reference sequence). CDR3 size: 15 residues.

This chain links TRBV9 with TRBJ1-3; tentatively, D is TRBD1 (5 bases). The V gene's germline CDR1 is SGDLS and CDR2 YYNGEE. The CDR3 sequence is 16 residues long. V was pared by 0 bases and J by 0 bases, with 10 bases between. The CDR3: CASSVVGGDSGNTIYF. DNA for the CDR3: TGTGCCAGCAGCGTAGTAGGAGGGGACTCTGGAAACACCATATATTTT.

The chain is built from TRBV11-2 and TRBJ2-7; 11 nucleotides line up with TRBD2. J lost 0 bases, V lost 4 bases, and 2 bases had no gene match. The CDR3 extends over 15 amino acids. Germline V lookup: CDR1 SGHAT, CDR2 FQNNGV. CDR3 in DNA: TGTGCCAGCAGCTACACTAGCGGGGGCTCCTACGAGCAGTACTTC. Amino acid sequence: CASSYTSGGSYEQYF. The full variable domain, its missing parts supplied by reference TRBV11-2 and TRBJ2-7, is EAGVAQSPRYKIIEKRQSVAFWCNPISGHATLYWYQQILGQGPKLLIQFQNNGVVDDSQLPKDRFSAERLKGVDSTLKIQPAKLEDSAVYLCASSYTSGGSYEQYFGPGTRLTVT.

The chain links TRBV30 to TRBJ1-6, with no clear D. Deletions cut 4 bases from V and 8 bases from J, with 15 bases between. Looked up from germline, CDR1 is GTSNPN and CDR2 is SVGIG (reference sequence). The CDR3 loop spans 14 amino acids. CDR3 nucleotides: TGTGCCTGGATGGCCCGATCGGTATATTCACCCCTCCACTTT. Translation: CAWMARSVYSPLHF.

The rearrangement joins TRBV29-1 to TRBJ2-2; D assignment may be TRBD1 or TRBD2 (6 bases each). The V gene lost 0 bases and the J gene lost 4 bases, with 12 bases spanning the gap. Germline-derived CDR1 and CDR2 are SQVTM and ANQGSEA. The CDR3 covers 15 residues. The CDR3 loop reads CSVEEGGRGTGELFF. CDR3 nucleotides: TGCAGCGTTGAAGAGGGGGGCCGGGGCACCGGGGAGCTGTTTTTT.

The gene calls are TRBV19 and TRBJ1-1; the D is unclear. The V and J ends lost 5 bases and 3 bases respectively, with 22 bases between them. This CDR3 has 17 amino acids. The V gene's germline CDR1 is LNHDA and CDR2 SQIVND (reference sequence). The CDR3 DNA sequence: TGTGCCAGTAGTGCTCGGGATGGCGCCTCGGGGTACACTGAAGCTTTCTTT. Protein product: CASSARDGASGYTEAFF.

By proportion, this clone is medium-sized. CDR3 sequence (DNA): TGTGCCAGTCGACCGGGACAGGGGAATGGCTACACCTTC. It translates to CASRPGQGNGYTF. The genes are TRBV19 and TRBJ1-2; 10 nucleotides agree with TRBD1. After removal of 8 bases from V and 6 bases from J, the junction contained 6 bases not matched to a gene. The CDR3 is made up of 13 amino acids. Germline-derived CDR1 and CDR2 are LNHDA and SQIVND (reference sequence).

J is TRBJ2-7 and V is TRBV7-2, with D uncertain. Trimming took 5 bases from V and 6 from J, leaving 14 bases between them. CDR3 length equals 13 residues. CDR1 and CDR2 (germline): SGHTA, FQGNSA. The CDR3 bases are TGTGCCAGCAGCCTTGCCAAGGTTCCCGAGCAGTACTTC. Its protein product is CASSLAKVPEQYF.

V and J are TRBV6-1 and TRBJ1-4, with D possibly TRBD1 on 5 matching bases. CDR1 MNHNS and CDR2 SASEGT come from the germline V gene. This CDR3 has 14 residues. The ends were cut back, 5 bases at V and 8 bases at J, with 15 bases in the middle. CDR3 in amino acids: CASSQMAGNEKLFF. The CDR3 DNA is TGTGCCAGCAGTCAAATGGCAGGGAACGAAAAACTGTTTTTT.

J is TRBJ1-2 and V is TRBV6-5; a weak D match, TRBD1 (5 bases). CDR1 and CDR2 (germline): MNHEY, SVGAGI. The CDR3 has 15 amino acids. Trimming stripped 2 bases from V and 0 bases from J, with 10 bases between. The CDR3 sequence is CASSYRRQPNYGYTF. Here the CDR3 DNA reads TGTGCCAGCAGTTACAGGAGACAGCCTAACTATGGCTACACCTTC.

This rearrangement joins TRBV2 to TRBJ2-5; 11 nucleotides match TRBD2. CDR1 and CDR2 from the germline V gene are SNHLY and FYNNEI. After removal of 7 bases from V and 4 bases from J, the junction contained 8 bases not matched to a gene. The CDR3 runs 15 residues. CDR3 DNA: TGTGCCAGCACCGCTCTAACTAGCGGGGGAGAGACCCAGTACTTC. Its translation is CASTALTSGGETQYF.